The 27 T cell receptor beta chains below were found in one sample sequenced in a study of cytomegalovirus exposure and HLA in healthy donors. Researchers ran the PCR with 60 Vbeta and 13 Jbeta primers. The assay was immunoSEQ multiplex PCR, and TCRdb's table has in-frame clones only and misses some. The table has approximately 100,000 clones, roughly three quarters seen once; the top ten hold roughly 12%. The specimen sequenced was PBMCs. These receptors came from a woman between 40 and 55 years old in good health and CMV-seropositive.

This clone was found once. The chain carries TRBV6-5 and TRBJ1-2, with TRBD1 identical over 8 bases. V gave up 6 bases and J gave up 4 bases; unmatched junction bases: 7. The CDR3 has 14 residues. The germline CDR1 and CDR2 sequences are MNHEY and SVGAGI. In DNA form, the CDR3 reads TGTGCCAGCAGCCCACAGGGGGACCGCTATGGCTACACCTTC. Its translation is CASSPQGDRYGYTF.

This chain connects TRBV5-5 to TRBJ2-7, with 10 bases identical to TRBD1. Germline V gene data show CDR1 as SGHKS and CDR2 as YYEKEE (reference sequence). J gave up 7 bases and V 4 bases, and 11 bases lay outside the gene matches. The CDR3 is 15 amino acids. The CDR3 loop is CASSPRGQGGQEQYF. The DNA of the CDR3 is TGTGCCAGCAGCCCACGTGGACAGGGGGGTCAAGAGCAGTACTTC.

Regarding this clone: At one end, the junction sequence differs from germline, possibly due to a read error. DNA of the CDR3: TGTGCCATCAGTGAGTCGCCTAGCGGATACACAGATACGCAGTATTTT. It codes for CAISESPSGYTDTQYF. V usage is TRBV6-1 and J usage is TRBJ2-3; TRBD2 matches 7 bases. Germline V gene lookup returns CDR1 MNHNS and CDR2 SASEGT. This CDR3 is built from 16 residues.

CDR3 amino acids: CASSRGASGNTIYF. CDR3 coding DNA: TGTGCCAGCAGCCGCGGGGCTTCTGGAAACACCATATATTTT. This chain links TRBV5-4 with TRBJ1-3; perhaps TRBD1 as D (5 bases). The germline gives CDR1 SGHNT, CDR2 YYREEE (reference sequence). CDR3 length: 14 residues. Trimming left V 4 bases short and J 1 base short, with 9 bases between.

This chain uses TRBV30 with TRBJ1-2, with 7 bases fitting TRBD1. The trim removed 7 bases at V and 3 bases at J, leaving 5 bases unmatched. Per the germline V gene, CDR1 is GTSNPN and CDR2 is SVGIG (reference sequence). CDR3 size: 12 residues. As DNA, the CDR3 is TGTGCCTTAAAAGGGGGCGACTATGGCTACACCTTC. Translated: CALKGGDYGYTF.

This chain joins TRBV5-1 and TRBJ1-5; possibly TRBD1 for D (6 bases). Germline values: CDR1 SGHRS, CDR2 YFSETQ. There are 14 residues in the CDR3. The ends were cut back, 3 bases at V and 8 bases at J, with 15 bases in the middle. The CDR3: CASSSGQGIEPQHF. The DNA of the CDR3 is TGCGCCAGCAGCTCCGGTCAGGGGATAGAGCCCCAGCATTTT.

This clone was detected only a few times. The chain combines TRBV6-1 with TRBJ2-1, with 10 bases that match TRBD1. CDR3 size: 17 residues. The V and J ends lost 4 bases and 5 bases, in that order; junction bases with no gene match: 11. CDR1 MNHNS and CDR2 SASEGT come from the germline V gene. CDR3 in amino acids: CASSVTLGQGTDNEQFF. The CDR3, as DNA: TGTGCCAGCAGTGTAACCCTGGGACAGGGGACCGACAATGAGCAGTTCTTC.

This clone was counted a single time. The V call is TRBV9, the J call TRBJ2-1; perhaps TRBD2 as D (5 bases). CDR1 is SGDLS and CDR2 is YYNGEE in the germline V gene. The V end lost 3 bases, the J end lost 2 bases, and 12 bases lay between the germline ends. The CDR3 runs to 15 residues. The CDR3 nucleotides are TGTGCCAGCAGCGCTACACTAGGGACCTACAATGAGCAGTTCTTC. It translates to CASSATLGTYNEQFF.

The chain joins TRBV2 to TRBJ2-3; D is possibly TRBD1 (6 bases). The CDR3 consists of 13 residues. The germline V gene encodes CDR1 SNHLY and CDR2 FYNNEI. Trimming left V 7 bases short and J 5 bases short, with 13 bases between. Written as DNA, the CDR3 is TGTGCCAGCATCACAGGGCTTCAAGATACGCAGTATTTT. This translates into CASITGLQDTQYF. Full variable domain (remainder filled in from reference TRBV2 and TRBJ2-3): EPEVTQTPSHQVTQMGQEVILRCVPISNHLYFYWYRQILGQKVEFLVSFYNNEISEKSEIFDDQFSVERPDGSNFTLKIRSTKLEDSAMYFCASITGLQDTQYFGPGTRLTVL.

The chain has TRBV6-1 and TRBJ1-4; D unresolved. CDR3 length: 10 residues. The V end lost 6 bases, the J end lost 14 bases, and 10 bases lay between the germline ends. CDR1 MNHNS and CDR2 SASEGT come from the germline V gene. CDR3 sequence reads: CASRAGTLFF. The CDR3 DNA is TGTGCCAGCAGGGCAGGAACGCTGTTTTTT.

In nucleotides, the CDR3 is TGTGCCAGCAGTCCCGGACTAGCGGGGGGAGCAGATACGCAGTATTTT. Amino acids: CASSPGLAGGADTQYF. The J gene is TRBJ2-3, the V gene TRBV2, with 14 nucleotides matching TRBD2. The germline V gene encodes CDR1 SNHLY and CDR2 FYNNEI. The V segment lost 5 bases and the J segment 4 bases; nucleotides outside the gene matches: 5. The CDR3 consists of 16 residues. The full variable domain, its missing parts supplied by reference TRBV2 and TRBJ2-3, is EPEVTQTPSHQVTQMGQEVILRCVPISNHLYFYWYRQILGQKVEFLVSFYNNEISEKSEIFDDQFSVERPDGSNFTLKIRSTKLEDSAMYFCASSPGLAGGADTQYFGPGTRLTVL.

This clone appeared once. The chain couples TRBV5-4 to TRBJ2-2; D is unresolved. Germline V gene lookup returns CDR1 SGHNT and CDR2 YYREEE (reference sequence). CDR3 length: 15 amino acids. V lost 4 bases to trimming and J lost 2 bases, with 12 bases between them. In DNA, the CDR3 is TGTGCCAGCAGCCCCCTGGCACCTAACACCGGGGAGCTGTTTTTT. The encoded protein is CASSPLAPNTGELFF.

This chain links TRBV6-6 with TRBJ1-4; a weak D match, TRBD1 (5 bases). Germline V lookup: CDR1 MNHNY, CDR2 SVGAGI (reference sequence). Trimming shortened V by 2 bases and J by 6 bases, and 7 bases separated the two germline ends. CDR3 size: 13 residues. The CDR3: CASSYRRDEKLFF. Here the CDR3 DNA reads TGTGCCAGCAGTTACCGCAGGGATGAAAAACTGTTTTTT.

V gene TRBV9 combines with J gene TRBJ1-5; 9 bases match TRBD1. The CDR3 spans 15 residues. The J segment lost 4 bases and the V segment lost 1 base, leaving 3 bases of the junction unmatched. CDR1 and CDR2 from the germline V gene are SGDLS and YYNGEE. CDR3 sequence (DNA): TGTGCCAGCAGCGTAACAGGGGGCTTAAATCAGCCCCAGCATTTT. Encoded protein: CASSVTGGLNQPQHF. Together with reference TRBV9 and TRBJ1-5, the CDR3 gives the full variable domain: DSGVTQTPKHLITATGQRVTLRCSPRSGDLSVYWYQQSLDQGLQFLIQYYNGEERAKGNILERFSAQQFPDLHSELNLSSLELGDSALYFCASSVTGGLNQPQHFGDGTRLSIL.

The rearrangement links TRBV30 to TRBJ1-4; D is undetermined. The germline CDR1 and CDR2 sequences are GTSNPN and SVGIG (reference sequence). The CDR3 is 15 amino acids. The V and J ends lost 3 bases and 0 bases respectively, with 11 bases between them. CDR3 amino acids: CAWRGGIATNEKLFF. The CDR3 DNA follows: TGTGCCTGGAGGGGAGGGATTGCAACTAATGAAAAACTGTTTTTT.

In its sample, this clone was seen a few times. V gene TRBV7-9 combines with J gene TRBJ1-1; D might be TRBD1 (6 bases). The CDR3 is 16 amino acids. Between the trimmed V and J ends, which lost 7 bases and 2 bases, there was a span of 20 bases. Germline V gene sequence: CDR1 SEHNR, CDR2 FQNEAQ (reference sequence). DNA for the CDR3: TGTGCCAGCACCATTATTTCGGGACACACAAACACTGAAGCTTTCTTT. Encoded protein: CASTIISGHTNTEAFF.

This clone was seen more than once but under ten times. The V call is TRBV11-2, the J call TRBJ1-3; D not resolved. CDR3 length: 17 residues. CDR1 is SGHAT, CDR2 FQNNGV, per germline. V lost 0 bases, J lost 0 bases, and 12 bases lay in between. The CDR3 DNA sequence: TGTGCCAGCAGCTTAGACAGAACCCACCTCTCTGGAAACACCATATATTTT. Amino acid sequence: CASSLDRTHLSGNTIYF.

Only a few counts were recorded for this clone. The chain carries TRBV6-1 and TRBJ2-5; D may be TRBD2 (7 bases). Per the germline V gene, CDR1 is MNHNS and CDR2 is SASEGT. The CDR3 totals 15 residues. Between the trimmed V and J ends, which lost 7 bases and 5 bases, there was a span of 20 bases. The CDR3 nucleotides are TGTGCCAGCAACCCGGTCGGGGGGCATCGGGAGACCCAGTACTTC. Residues: CASNPVGGHRETQYF.

This clone was seen more than once but under ten times. This chain joins TRBV28 and TRBJ1-1, with TRBD1 matching 7 bases. The CDR3 is 14 amino acids. Germline assignment: CDR1 MDHEN and CDR2 SYDVKM. J gave up 5 bases and V 5 bases, and 8 bases lay outside the gene matches. CDR3 DNA: TGTGCCAGCAGTGTCGGACAGGTTCGGACTGAAGCTTTCTTT. The encoded protein is CASSVGQVRTEAFF.

V and J are TRBV7-2 and TRBJ2-7, with TRBD2 identical over 13 bases. Germline V CDR1 and CDR2: SGHTA, FQGNSA. The CDR3 is 15 residues long. V lost 3 bases to trimming and J lost 1 base; unmatched junction nucleotides: 0. CDR3 sequence reads: CASSLGLAGSYEQYF. The CDR3 DNA follows: TGTGCCAGCAGCTTGGGACTAGCGGGATCCTACGAGCAGTACTTC.

The gene calls are TRBV5-1 and TRBJ1-6, with 7 bases matching TRBD1. This CDR3 is 16 amino acids long. J was trimmed by 5 bases and V by 3 bases; bases with no gene match: 8. CDR1 and CDR2 (germline): SGHRS, YFSETQ. CDR3 sequence: CASSWGQPYDNSPLHF. DNA for the CDR3: TGCGCCAGCAGCTGGGGACAGCCTTATGATAATTCACCCCTCCACTTT.

This clone showed up just a few times. CDR3 protein: CSVGFSGETQYF. The DNA of the CDR3 is TGCAGCGTTGGGTTTAGCGGAGAGACCCAGTACTTC. This chain connects TRBV29-1 to TRBJ2-5; perhaps TRBD2 as D (6 bases). This CDR3 spans 12 amino acids. Trimming removed 4 bases at V and 4 bases at J, with 10 bases between. Per the germline V gene, CDR1 is SQVTM and CDR2 is ANQGSEA.

This clone was detected once. The chain couples TRBV15 to TRBJ2-7; possibly TRBD1 for D (6 bases). The CDR3 has 16 amino acids. The V end lost 4 bases, the J end lost 0 bases, and 16 bases lay between the germline ends. Germline V lookup: CDR1 LNHNV, CDR2 YYDKDF (reference sequence). The CDR3 nucleotides read TGTGCCACCAGCATCCCAAAAACAGGGCCCTCCTACGAGCAGTACTTC. Translated, it gives CATSIPKTGPSYEQYF.

This clone occurred once. The chain joins TRBV9 to TRBJ1-1; D is unclear. CDR1 and CDR2 (germline): SGDLS, YYNGEE. CDR3 length: 13 residues. V was trimmed by 5 bases and J by 6 bases, leaving 14 bases between them. The CDR3 loop is CASSFSGRAEAFF. In DNA, the CDR3 is TGTGCCAGCAGTTTTTCGGGAAGGGCTGAAGCTTTCTTT.

V gene TRBV7-2 combines with J gene TRBJ2-2, with D maybe TRBD2 (6 bases). The CDR3 spans 14 residues. V shed 5 bases and J shed 4 bases, with 11 bases lying between them. Germline values: CDR1 SGHTA, CDR2 FQGNSA. The CDR3 loop reads CASSQTRITGELFF. CDR3 nucleotide sequence: TGTGCCAGCAGCCAGACTAGGATCACCGGGGAGCTGTTTTTT.

This sequence joins TRBV5-6 and TRBJ1-2, with no clear D. This CDR3 has 13 amino acids. CDR1 is SGHDT and CDR2 is YYEEEE in the germline V gene. V gave up 1 base and J gave up 8 bases, with 12 bases separating them. The CDR3 nucleotides are TGTGCCAGCAGCTTGAACCGAGACGGGGGCTACACCTTC. Its protein is CASSLNRDGGYTF.

The genes are TRBV5-8 and TRBJ1-2; 9 nucleotides agree with TRBD1. CDR1 and CDR2 (germline): SGHTS, YDEGEE. Trimming at V came to 4 bases and at J to 8 bases, leaving 6 bases not matched to a gene. This CDR3 is built from 13 residues. CDR3 in amino acids: CASSTGQGNGYTF. The DNA of the CDR3 is TGTGCCAGCAGCACGGGACAGGGAAACGGCTACACCTTC.